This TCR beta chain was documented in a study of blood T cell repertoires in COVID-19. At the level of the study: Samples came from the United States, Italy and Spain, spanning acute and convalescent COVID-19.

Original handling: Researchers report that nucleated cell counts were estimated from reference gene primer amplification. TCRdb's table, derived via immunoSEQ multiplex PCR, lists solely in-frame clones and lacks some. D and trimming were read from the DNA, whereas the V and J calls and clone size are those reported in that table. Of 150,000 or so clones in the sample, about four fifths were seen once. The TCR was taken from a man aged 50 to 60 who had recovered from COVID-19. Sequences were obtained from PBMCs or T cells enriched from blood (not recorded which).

The CDR3 DNA follows: TGTGCCAGCAGCCTGACTAGCGGGAGGGCCACAGATACGCAGTATTTT. It is translated as CASSLTSGRATDTQYF. This sequence joins TRBV7-2 and TRBJ2-3, with 14 nucleotides matching TRBD2. Germline CDR1 is SGHTA and CDR2 is FQGNSA. The V segment lost 5 bases and the J segment 2 bases; nucleotides outside the gene matches: 3. The CDR3 sequence is 16 residues long.